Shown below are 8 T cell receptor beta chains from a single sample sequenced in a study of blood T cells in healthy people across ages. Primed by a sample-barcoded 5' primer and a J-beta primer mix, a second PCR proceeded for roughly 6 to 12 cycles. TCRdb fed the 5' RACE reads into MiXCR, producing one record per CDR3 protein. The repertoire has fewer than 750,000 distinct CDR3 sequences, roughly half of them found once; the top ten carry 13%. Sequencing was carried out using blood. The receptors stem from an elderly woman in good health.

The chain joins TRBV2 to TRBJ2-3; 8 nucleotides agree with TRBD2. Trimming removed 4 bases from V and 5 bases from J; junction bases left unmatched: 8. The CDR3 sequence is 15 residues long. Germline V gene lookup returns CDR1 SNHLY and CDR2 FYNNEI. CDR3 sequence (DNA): TGTGCCAGCAGTGGATTAGCGGGATCGGGAGATACGCAGTATTTT. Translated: CASSGLAGSGDTQYF.

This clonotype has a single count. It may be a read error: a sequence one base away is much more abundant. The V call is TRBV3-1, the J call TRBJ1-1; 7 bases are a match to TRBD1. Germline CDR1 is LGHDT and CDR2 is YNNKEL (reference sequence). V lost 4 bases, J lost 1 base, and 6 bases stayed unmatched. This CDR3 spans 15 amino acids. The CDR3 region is CASSPRGTANTEAFF. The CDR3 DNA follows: TGTGCCAGCAGCCCACGCGGGACAGCGAACACTGAAGCTTTCTTT.

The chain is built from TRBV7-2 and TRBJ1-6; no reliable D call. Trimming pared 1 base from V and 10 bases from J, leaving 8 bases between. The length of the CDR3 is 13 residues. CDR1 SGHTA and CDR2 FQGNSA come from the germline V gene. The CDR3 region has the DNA TGTGCCAGCAGCTTAGGGGTTCTCTCACCCCTCCACTTT. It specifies CASSLGVLSPLHF.

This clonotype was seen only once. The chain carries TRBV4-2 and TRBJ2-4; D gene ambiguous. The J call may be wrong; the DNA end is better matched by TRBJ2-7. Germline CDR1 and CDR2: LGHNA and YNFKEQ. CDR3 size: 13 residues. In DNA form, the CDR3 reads TGTGCCAGCAGCCAATCGAACCTGTCCGAGCAGTACTTC. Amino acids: CASSQSNLSEQYF.

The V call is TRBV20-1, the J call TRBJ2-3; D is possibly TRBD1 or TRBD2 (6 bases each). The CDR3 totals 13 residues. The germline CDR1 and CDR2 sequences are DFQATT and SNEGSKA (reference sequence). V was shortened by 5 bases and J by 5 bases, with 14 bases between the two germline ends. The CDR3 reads CSAPSGAVDTQYF. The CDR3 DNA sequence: TGCAGTGCTCCCTCGGGGGCCGTAGATACGCAGTATTTT.

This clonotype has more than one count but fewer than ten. The CDR3 DNA sequence: TGTGCCAGCACCAACCCCTCTAGCACAGATACGCAGTATTTT. As protein: CASTNPSSTDTQYF. The rearrangement links TRBV12-3 or TRBV12-4 to TRBJ2-3; D gene ambiguous. This CDR3 has 14 residues. The ends were cut back, 7 bases at V and 0 bases at J, with 11 bases in the middle.

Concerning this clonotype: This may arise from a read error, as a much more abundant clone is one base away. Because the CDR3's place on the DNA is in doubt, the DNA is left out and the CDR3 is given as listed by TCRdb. CDR3 protein: CASSFGPGTDTPYF. The chain combines TRBV7-2 with TRBJ2-3. Counting both end residues, the CDR3 totals 14 amino acids. Germline CDR1 and CDR2: SGHTA and FQGNSA.

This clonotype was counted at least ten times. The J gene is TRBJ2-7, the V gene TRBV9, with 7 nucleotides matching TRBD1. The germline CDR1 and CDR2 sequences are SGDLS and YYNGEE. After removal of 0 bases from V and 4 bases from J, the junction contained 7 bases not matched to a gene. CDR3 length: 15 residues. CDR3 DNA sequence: TGTGCCAGCAGCGTAGGAGGGGACAGTGGTTACGAGCAGTACTTC. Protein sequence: CASSVGGDSGYEQYF.